What follows are 7 T cell receptor beta chains derived from one specimen sequenced in a study of blood T cell repertoires in COVID-19. The data were produced by immunoSEQ multiplex PCR, yet TCRdb's version contains in-frame clones alone and is incomplete. The repertoire has hundreds of thousands of clones, approximately 86% of them found once; the top ten carry 1% to 1.5%. Sequences were obtained from peripheral blood. All receptors come from a man between 65 and 85 years old with acute or convalescent COVID-19.

V is TRBV15 and J is TRBJ1-1; D is uncertain. This CDR3 comprises 15 residues. V was trimmed by 3 bases and J by 1 base, leaving 12 bases between them. Per germline, CDR1 LNHNV and CDR2 YYDKDF (reference sequence). CDR3 DNA sequence: TGTGCCACCAGCAGGGGCCCCCAAAAGAACACTGAAGCTTTCTTT. Encoded protein: CATSRGPQKNTEAFF.

This clone was observed once. J is TRBJ2-6 and V is TRBV19; 7 bases line up with TRBD1. Germline values: CDR1 LNHDA, CDR2 SQIVND (reference sequence). This CDR3 comprises 18 residues. Trimming took 6 bases from V and 0 from J; bases not matched to a gene: 11. CDR3 coding DNA: TGTGCCAGTAGCCTCGACAGGGAAAGCCCCTCTGGGGCCAACGTCCTGACTTTC. Its translation: CASSLDRESPSGANVLTF.

CDR3 sequence reads: CAGRTALNQPQHF. Written as DNA, the CDR3 is TGTGCCGGACGGACAGCGCTCAATCAGCCCCAGCATTTT. The chain carries TRBV2 and TRBJ1-5, with D possibly matching TRBD1 (6 bases). The germline V gene encodes CDR1 SNHLY and CDR2 FYNNEI. Trimming left V 11 bases short and J 3 bases short, with 14 bases between. The CDR3 has 13 amino acids.

This CDR3 is CASSRYREADEQYF. DNA of the CDR3: TGCGCCAGCAGCCGATACCGGGAGGCGGACGAGCAGTACTTC. The genes are TRBV4-1 and TRBJ2-7, with TRBD2 identical over 7 bases. Trimming cost V 4 bases and J 5 bases; bases outside gene matches: 8. CDR1 is MGHRA, CDR2 YSYEKL, per germline. CDR3 length: 14 residues.

This clone was seen once. The CDR3 DNA reads as TGTGCCAGCAGTTCGGGGAATACTAACTATGGCTACACCTTC. Translation gives CASSSGNTNYGYTF. J is TRBJ1-2 and V is TRBV25-1; no definite D call. Germline V gives CDR1 MGHDK, CDR2 SYGVNS. Trimming shortened V by 5 bases and J by 0 bases, and 10 bases separated the two germline ends. The CDR3 consists of 14 residues.

This clone was detected only once. V usage is TRBV10-3 and J usage is TRBJ2-7, with a weak D call TRBD1 (7 bases). This CDR3 comprises 16 residues. Germline assignment: CDR1 ENHRY and CDR2 SYGVKD. The germline V and J ends were trimmed by 4 bases and 9 bases, with 25 bases remaining between them. In DNA, the CDR3 is TGTGCCATCAGTGGGTTGGGGCAGGGGGGACACGTCGGGCAGTACTTC. Protein product: CAISGLGQGGHVGQYF.

The CDR3 DNA follows: TGTGCCTGGGTGCTGGGGACAGGGAGGGATACGCAGTATTTT. This gives the protein CAWVLGTGRDTQYF. V usage is TRBV30 and J usage is TRBJ2-3; 9 positions agree with TRBD1. The CDR3 is made up of 14 amino acids. With 5 bases clipped from V and 6 bases from J, the junction kept 9 bases outside the gene matches. Looked up from germline, CDR1 is GTSNPN and CDR2 is SVGIG (reference sequence).